This T cell receptor beta chain was recorded in a study of blood T cell repertoires in COVID-19. Study context: The United States, Italy and Spain supplied acute and convalescent COVID-19 samples. T cells, B-cell-depleted T cells, or PBMCs supplied cDNA or gDNA.

This clone was seen once. As processed by the authors: By means of reference gene primer amplification, nucleated cell counts were estimated. Sequencing was performed with immunoSEQ multiplex PCR; in TCRdb, only in-frame clones are kept and a portion is missing. That table gives V, J and clone size, and the DNA gave D and trimming. Of 100,000 or so clones listed, roughly 89% are singletons. The CDR3 is 15 amino acids. V was pared by 2 bases and J by 5 bases, with 7 bases of the junction left unmatched. Looked up from germline, CDR1 is LGHDT and CDR2 is YNNKEL (reference sequence). V gene TRBV3-1 (or the pseudogene TRBV3-2) combines with J gene TRBJ2-5; the match to TRBD1 covers 8 bases. The sequence was obtained from an older man with active or convalescent COVID-19. The sample was peripheral blood. Here the CDR3 reads CASSQSRGLTETQYF. As DNA, the CDR3 is TGTGCCAGCAGCCAATCCAGGGGGCTAACGGAGACCCAGTACTTC.